Listed here are 17 T cell receptor beta chains from one sample, sequenced in a study of T-cell memory formation after mild COVID-19. One entry per CDR3 protein, called by TCRdb with MiXCR from the 5' RACE reads. The sample has around 150,000 distinct CDR3 sequences, approximately 10% seen once; the top ten hold roughly 3.8%. Material for sequencing was PBMCs or a T cell subset sorted from them (not recorded which). All receptors derive from a man aged 18 to 29 who had mild COVID-19 (a few samples of this study predate the infection). Cell type and time point are not known.

The V call is TRBV3-1, the J call TRBJ2-1; D is undetermined. The CDR3 is 14 residues long. Germline CDR1 reads LGHDT; CDR2 reads YNNKEL (reference sequence). V was cut by 1 base and J by 9 bases, with 13 bases left in between. The CDR3 DNA sequence: TGTGCCAGCAGCCAAGGTGTGGGCCTAGGTGAGCAGTTCTTC. Amino acids: CASSQGVGLGEQFF.

In this sample, this clonotype turned up many times. This chain uses TRBV6-5 with TRBJ1-5; no clear D. CDR1 and CDR2 from the germline V gene are MNHEY and SVGAGI. Deletions cut 6 bases from V and 11 bases from J, with 17 bases between. This CDR3 is built from 13 residues. The chain's CDR3 is CASSREPGGTQHF. DNA of the CDR3: TGTGCCAGCAGCAGAGAGCCGGGCGGGACCCAGCATTTT.

At least ten counts were recorded for this clonotype. The V gene is TRBV4-1, the J gene TRBJ1-6; D gene ambiguous. The CDR3 spans 13 residues. V shed 4 bases and J shed 7 bases, with 8 bases lying between them. The germline gives CDR1 MGHRA, CDR2 YSYEKL. The CDR3 protein is CASSPGGNSPLHF. The DNA for the CDR3 is TGCGCCAGCAGCCCGGGCGGGAATTCACCCCTCCACTTT.

The J gene is TRBJ1-1, the V gene TRBV3-1; possible D gene TRBD1, 5 bases. The CDR3 runs 16 residues. CDR1 and CDR2 (germline): LGHDT, YNNKEL (reference sequence). Trimming removed 1 base from V and 4 bases from J, with 16 bases in between. Written as DNA, the CDR3 is TGTGCCAGCAGCCAAGGCCCGGGGGGGTTCGGCACTGAAGCTTTCTTT. As protein: CASSQGPGGFGTEAFF.

The chain has TRBV12-3 or TRBV12-4 and TRBJ2-3; maybe TRBD2 (5 bases). The CDR3 has 13 amino acids. V gave up 2 bases and J gave up 2 bases, with 5 bases separating them. CDR3 nucleotides: TGTGCCAGCAGTTTACGGGACACAGATACGCAGTATTTT. This codes for CASSLRDTDTQYF.

V usage is TRBV5-4 and J usage is TRBJ2-1; possible D gene TRBD1, 7 bases. There are 15 residues in the CDR3. The V gene's germline CDR1 is SGHNT and CDR2 YYREEE (reference sequence). The V gene lost 0 bases and the J gene lost 10 bases, with 17 bases spanning the gap. The CDR3 loop is CASSLGGAQGEEQFF. The CDR3 DNA reads TGTGCCAGCAGCTTGGGGGGGGCCCAGGGGGAAGAGCAGTTCTTC.

CDR3 residues: CAISESTVEQYV. In DNA form, the CDR3 reads TGTGCCATCAGTGAGTCGACAGTCGAGCAGTACGTC. V usage is TRBV10-3 and J usage is TRBJ2-7; possibly TRBD1 for D (5 bases). This CDR3 region has 12 residues. The ends were cut back, 0 bases at V and 6 bases at J, with 6 bases in the middle. Germline-derived CDR1 and CDR2 are ENHRY and SYGVKD.

The table lists this clonotype with a few counts. The V and J genes are TRBV18 and TRBJ2-7; D call uncertain. CDR1 is KGHSH, CDR2 LQKENI, per germline. This CDR3 has 15 residues. Trimming took 3 bases from V and 2 from J, leaving 14 bases between them. Here the CDR3 reads CASSPSQLPAYEQYV. The CDR3 nucleotides read TGTGCCAGCTCACCGAGTCAGCTCCCTGCCTACGAGCAGTACGTC.

This clonotype was found many times. The chain employs TRBV4-3 and TRBJ1-1, with D hard to call. From germline, CDR1 is LGHNA and CDR2 YSLEER. Trimming removed 4 bases at V and 1 base at J, with 13 bases between. CDR3 length: 15 residues. CDR3 loop: CASSLQTGANTEAFF. As DNA, the CDR3 is TGCGCCAGCAGCCTACAAACGGGAGCGAACACTGAAGCTTTCTTT.

The CDR3: CASSFRPLAGGYEQYF. The CDR3 DNA reads TGTGCCAGCAGTTTTCGACCCCTAGCGGGGGGCTACGAGCAGTACTTC. The rearrangement uses TRBV6-2 or TRBV6-3 and TRBJ2-7, with 11 bases lining up with TRBD2. CDR1 MNHEY and CDR2 SVGEGT come from the germline V gene. The CDR3 extends over 16 amino acids. The V segment lost 4 bases and the J segment 3 bases; nucleotides outside the gene matches: 8.

This clonotype turned up a few times. J is TRBJ1-1 and V is TRBV18; D unresolved. The V gene's germline CDR1 is KGHSH and CDR2 LQKENI. Trimming removed 2 bases at V and 0 bases at J, with 13 bases between. The CDR3 consists of 16 residues. For the CDR3, the DNA is TGTGCCAGCTCACCAATTGATGGGAACCTGAACACTGAAGCTTTCTTT. Translating gives CASSPIDGNLNTEAFF.

This clonotype was counted a few times. CDR3 in DNA: TGTGCCAGCAGCCCCACCCCCGGGGGGCGGCGGGAAAAACTGTTTTTT. It translates to CASSPTPGGRREKLFF. This chain links TRBV7-2 with TRBJ1-4, with TRBD1 as a possible D gene (6 bases). The CDR3 covers 16 residues. Trimming pared 5 bases from V and 8 bases from J, leaving 21 bases between. Germline loops: CDR1 SGHTA, CDR2 FQGNSA.

This clonotype has at least ten counts. The chain employs TRBV3-1 and TRBJ2-3; 9 bases map to TRBD2. Per the germline V gene, CDR1 is LGHDT and CDR2 is YNNKEL (reference sequence). V was pared by 7 bases and J by 5 bases, with 4 bases of the junction left unmatched. There are 13 residues in the CDR3. The DNA of the CDR3 is TGTGCCAGCATTCCGACTAGCGGAGATACGCAGTATTTT. This codes for CASIPTSGDTQYF.

This clonotype showed up many times. This chain connects TRBV20-1 to TRBJ2-3, with D possibly being TRBD1 or TRBD2 (5 bases each). Germline V gene data show CDR1 as DFQATT and CDR2 as SNEGSKA (reference sequence). The CDR3 loop spans 14 amino acids. With 0 bases removed from V and 8 bases from J, the gap between germline ends came to 15 bases. DNA of the CDR3: TGCAGTGCTAGAGACCGATGGGGGAACCCTACGCAGTATTTT. As protein: CSARDRWGNPTQYF.

A note on this clonotype: At one end the junction does not follow the germline gene, possibly because of a read error. The chain links TRBV7-3 to TRBJ2-5; 7 bases are a match to TRBD1. Germline V lookup: CDR1 SGHTA, CDR2 FQGTGA. CDR3 length: 13 residues. CDR3 bases: TGTGTCAGCAGCTTCGGGACAGAAGAGACCCAGTACTTC. It codes for CVSSFGTEETQYF.

There are a few counts of this clonotype. The CDR3 is CASRGQGDYGYTF. Here the CDR3 DNA reads TGTGCCAGCAGGGGACAGGGAGACTATGGCTACACCTTC. This chain links TRBV6-5 with TRBJ1-2, with 9 bases fitting TRBD1. This CDR3 contains 13 residues. Germline CDR1 is MNHEY and CDR2 is SVGAGI. V was clipped by 6 bases and J by 3 bases; unmatched bases: 2.

This chain joins TRBV7-9 and TRBJ1-5; D not certain. CDR3 length equals 14 residues. Germline V lookup: CDR1 SEHNR, CDR2 FQNEAQ (reference sequence). Trimming left V 5 bases short and J 3 bases short, with 11 bases between. The CDR3 DNA reads as TGTGCCAGCAGCCCGGACCGATCCAATCAGCCCCAGCATTTT. Translated: CASSPDRSNQPQHF.